This TCR beta chain was captured by sequencing in a study of technical replicates of blood from several donors. In germline, CDR1 is MNHEY, CDR2 SVGAGI. V was cut by 5 bases and J by 2 bases, with 14 bases left in between. This CDR3 contains 15 residues. Sequenced by immunoSEQ multiplex PCR; TCRdb stores in-frame clones only, minus some. The data contain tens of thousands of clones, less than 95% of them seen just once; the ten biggest clones take up about 0.4%. The TCR sequence derives from a human donor in good health. The V and J genes are TRBV6-5 and TRBJ2-3; D remains ambiguous. The sequenced sample consisted of T cells isolated from PBMCs. CDR3 DNA: TGTGCCAGCAGTCGAGGAAATTCGTTCACAGATACGCAGTATTTT. Its protein product is CASSRGNSFTDTQYF.